This T cell receptor beta chain was profiled in a study of cytomegalovirus exposure and HLA in healthy donors. Regarding this clone: The antigen is undetermined.

V lost 4 bases, J lost 7 bases, and 7 bases stayed unmatched. The germline V gene has CDR1 SGHNT and CDR2 YYREEE (reference sequence). The CDR3 spans 14 residues. Study-level points and caveats: In an earlier analysis, most TCR beta V segments were productive about 87% or about 30% of the time. Trimming of TCR beta V- and J-genes showed a link, identified in a later analysis, to a missense DCLRE1C variant. The study flagged approximately 180 TCR beta chains as cytomegalovirus-associated.

It was with 60 Vbeta and 13 Jbeta primers that the PCR ran. Profiled with immunoSEQ multiplex PCR; TCRdb holds only in-frame clones, not every one. The repertoire consists of more than 95,000 clones, with 75% to 85% occurring once and the leading ten covering more than 7.5%. This receptor was identified in a woman between 45 and 65 years old in good health and CMV-seropositive. The sequenced sample was PBMCs. The chain links TRBV5-4 to TRBJ2-1; the match to TRBD1 covers 8 bases. DNA of the CDR3: TGTGCCAGCAGCGGAGGACAGGGTCGGAATGAGCAGTTCTTC. This codes for CASSGGQGRNEQFF.